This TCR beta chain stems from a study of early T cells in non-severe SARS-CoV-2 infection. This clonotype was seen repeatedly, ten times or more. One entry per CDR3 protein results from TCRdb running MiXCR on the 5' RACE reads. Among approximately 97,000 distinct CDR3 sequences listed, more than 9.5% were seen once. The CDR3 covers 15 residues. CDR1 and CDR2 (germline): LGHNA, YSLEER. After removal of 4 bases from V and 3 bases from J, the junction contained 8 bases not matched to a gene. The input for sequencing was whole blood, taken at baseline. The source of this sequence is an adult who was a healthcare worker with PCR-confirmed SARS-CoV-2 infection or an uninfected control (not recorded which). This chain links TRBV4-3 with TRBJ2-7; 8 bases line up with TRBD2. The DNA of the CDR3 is TGCGCCAGCAGCCTCAGAGCGGGAGACTTCTACGAGCAGTACTTC. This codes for CASSLRAGDFYEQYF.